What follows is one T cell receptor (beta chain) and its context. This entry comes from a study of blood T cell repertoires in COVID-19. As for the study in general: Researchers got acute and convalescent COVID-19 samples from the United States, Italy and Spain. T cells, B-cell-depleted T cells, or PBMCs supplied cDNA or gDNA.

V lost 5 bases to trimming and J lost 5 bases; unmatched junction nucleotides: 10. Germline V gene data show CDR1 as SGHNT and CDR2 as YENEEA. This CDR3 contains 15 residues. In the authors' workflow: Reference gene primer amplification gave nucleated cell count estimates. Here immunoSEQ multiplex PCR was the method, and the copy in TCRdb shows in-frame clones only, minus some. Clone size and the V and J calls come from that table; the DNA yielded D and trimming. The table records about 78,000 clones, roughly 80% of them present only once. The sample comprised peripheral blood. The TCR originated in a human donor in a cohort sampled during active COVID-19. The genes are TRBV11-3 and TRBJ2-7; 9 bases line up with TRBD2. CDR3 coding DNA: TGTGCCAGCAGCAGGGGGTATAGCGGGGGCAACGAGCAGTACTTC. It encodes CASSRGYSGGNEQYF.